The TCR beta chain described here comes from a study of T cell clones after liver transplantation. The germline gives CDR1 SGHTA, CDR2 FQGNSA. This CDR3 is built from 17 residues. V lost 2 bases, J lost 3 bases, and 20 bases lay in between. Sequencing used immunoSEQ multiplex PCR; TCRdb keeps in-frame clones, though not all of them. The data hold some 70,000 clones, with about four fifths observed a single time. The chain uses TRBV7-2 and TRBJ2-7, with no clear D. The sequence came from a human donor who received a liver transplant. Sequenced material: CD4+ T cells from blood, taken before liver transplant. The CDR3 sequence: CASSLSRALLRRYEQYF. The CDR3 bases are TGTGCCAGCAGCTTAAGCCGGGCCCTATTACGACGCTACGAGCAGTACTTC.